This is a list of T cell receptor beta chains from one sample in a study of T cells after yellow fever vaccination. TCRdb reprocessed the 5' RACE reads with MiXCR, giving one entry per CDR3 protein. Altogether 450,000 to 600,000 distinct CDR3 sequences are present, about a sixth being singletons, with the ten largest covering roughly a sixth. Specimen: PBMCs, collected 5 to 6 days after the first yellow fever vaccination. All receptors derive from a man younger than 35 who received the YFV17D yellow fever vaccine. CDR3s include the opening cysteine and the closing phenylalanine or tryptophan. D genes are given only for firm matches. Clone size appears in some rows only: once, few, many, or a class for an expanded clone.

NA	TRBV11-2	TRBJ1-6	NA	TGTGCCAGCAGCTGGGGTCTCCCGGGTAATTCACCCCTCCACTTT	CASSWGLPGNSPLHF
NA	TRBV12-3/TRBV12-4	TRBJ1-2	NA	TGTGCCAGCACCCTGCTAGGGGCCTTTAAGAGGGGCTACACCTTC	CASTLLGAFKRGYTF
many	TRBV3-1	TRBJ2-2	NA	TGTGCCAGCAGCCAAGACTTGAGGAGGGGGCGCCTCAACGGGGAGCTGTTTTTT	CASSQDLRRGRLNGELFF
NA	TRBV5-1	TRBJ2-5	NA	TGCGCCAGCAGCTTGTGGACCTCAGGCGCACAAGAGACCCAGTACTTC	CASSLWTSGAQETQYF
few	TRBV12-3/TRBV12-4	TRBJ1-5	NA	TGTGCCAGCAGTGGGTTTTATAGCAATCAGCCCCAGCATTTT	CASSGFYSNQPQHF
NA	TRBV6-5	TRBJ2-4	NA	TGTGCCAGCAGTTACTCGGCCAGGAGCAAAAACATTCAGTACTTC	CASSYSARSKNIQYF
NA	TRBV6-2/TRBV6-3	TRBJ2-3	NA	TGTGCCAGCAGTTATCCCCTGGGAGATACGCAGTATTTT	CASSYPLGDTQYF
NA	TRBV6-5	TRBJ1-3	TRBD1	TGTGCCAGCAGTTCGGACAGGGCTTCTGGAAACACCATATATTTT	CASSSDRASGNTIYF
few	TRBV7-2	TRBJ2-3	NA	TGTGCCAGCAGCTTAGATTCCCGGGGAGATACGCAGTATTTT	CASSLDSRGDTQYF
NA	TRBV4-1	TRBJ1-1	TRBD1	TGCGCCAGCAGCGACAGGGAAAACACTGAAGCTTTCTTT	CASSDRENTEAFF
NA	TRBV10-3	TRBJ1-3	NA	TGTGCCACATCAGGGGTCTCTGGAAACACCATATATTTT	CATSGVSGNTIYF
NA	TRBV6-5	TRBJ1-2	NA	TGTGCCAGCAGTTACTCAGGCGGGCTAGGCTATGGCTACACCTTC	CASSYSGGLGYGYTF
NA	TRBV5-4	TRBJ2-7	TRBD2	TGTGCCACCCAAGGGCAAGCGGGGTGGGCCAGGCAGTACTTC	CATQGQAGWARQYF
NA	TRBV20-1	TRBJ1-1	NA	TGCAGTGCCCTTGTATGGTCTGAAGCTTTCTTT	CSALVWSEAFF
NA	TRBV5-1	TRBJ2-4	NA	TGCGCCAGCAGCTTGGAGGCCAAAAACATTCAGTACTTC	CASSLEAKNIQYF
NA	TRBV20-1	TRBJ2-1	TRBD2	TGCAGTGCTAGATCCCTGTCCGGACTAGCAACCAATGAGCAGTTCTTC	CSARSLSGLATNEQFF
NA	TRBV6-2/TRBV6-3	TRBJ2-5	TRBD2	TGTGCCAGCCGAACCGTCCGGGGGGGCCTACTCCAAGAGACCCAGTACTTC	CASRTVRGGLLQETQYF
few	TRBV4-1	TRBJ1-4	NA	TGCGCCAGCAGCCTCCGTTCGCCAACTAATGAAAAACTGTTTTTT	CASSLRSPTNEKLFF
many	TRBV7-2	TRBJ1-2	NA	TGTGCCAGCAGCTTAGCTGGGCACTATGGCTACACCTTC	CASSLAGHYGYTF
few	TRBV7-6	TRBJ2-1	TRBD2	TGTGCCAGCAGCTTAGCCCGGACTAGCGGCCACTCCTCCTACAATGAGCAGTTCTTC	CASSLARTSGHSSYNEQFF
few	TRBV3-1	TRBJ1-3	NA	TGTGCCAGCAGCCAAGACTTCTCTGGAAACACCATATATTTT	CASSQDFSGNTIYF
few	TRBV15	TRBJ1-1	TRBD1	TGTGCCACCAGCAGAGACCGGGACAGGGGGGACACTGAAGCTTTCTTT	CATSRDRDRGDTEAFF
NA	TRBV25-1	TRBJ2-1	NA	TGTGCCAGCTCTGGGCCCTACTCCTACAATGAGCAGTTCTTC	CASSGPYSYNEQFF
few	TRBV19	TRBJ1-3	NA	TGTGCCATACGACCGGACCTCTCTGGAAACACCATATATTTT	CAIRPDLSGNTIYF
NA	TRBV29-1	TRBJ2-7	NA	TGCAGCGTTGAGGAGGGAAGCTCCTACGAGCAGTACTTC	CSVEEGSSYEQYF
NA	TRBV19	TRBJ1-5	NA	TGTGCCAGTAGTATCACCGGGGGTAGGCAGCCCCAGCATTTT	CASSITGGRQPQHF
once	TRBV4-1	TRBJ1-5	NA	TGCGCCAGCAGCCAAGTTCCCCAGCTGAATCAGCCCCAGCATTTT	CASSQVPQLNQPQHF
few	TRBV5-5	TRBJ2-3	NA	TGTGCCAGCAGCTTCCTTGAATCCGGTACGCAGTATTTT	CASSFLESGTQYF
few	TRBV6-2/TRBV6-3	TRBJ1-2	NA	TGTGCCAGCAGCCCTCACGGGGGCAACCCTAACTATGGCTACACCTTC	CASSPHGGNPNYGYTF
NA	TRBV2	TRBJ1-1	NA	TGTGCCAGCAGTGAGACAGGAGCTTTCTTT	CASSETGAFF
NA	TRBV20-1	TRBJ1-2	NA	TGCAGTGCGGTAGTCGACAACTATGGCTACACCTTC	CSAVVDNYGYTF
NA	TRBV24-1	TRBJ2-2	TRBD2	TGTGCCACCAGGGCCGGGACTAGCGGGGAGAACACCGGGGAGCTGTTTTTT	CATRAGTSGENTGELFF
NA	TRBV10-3	TRBJ2-1	TRBD1	TGTGCCATCAGTGATAAATCGCAGGGGGTTTGGGATGAGCAGTTCTTC	CAISDKSQGVWDEQFF
few	TRBV30	TRBJ2-6	NA	TGTGCCGGGAGTTGGGGCCACTCTGGGGCCAACGTCCTGACTTTC	CAGSWGHSGANVLTF
NA	TRBV7-2	TRBJ2-5	NA	TGTGCCAGCAGCTTAAGCGCACCAGCGGCGATCCAAGAGACCCAGTACTTC	CASSLSAPAAIQETQYF
few	TRBV6-4	TRBJ2-3	TRBD2	TGTGCCAGCAGGGACCCGGGACTAGCGGGTTTGATCCCCTACACAGATACGCAGTATTTT	CASRDPGLAGLIPYTDTQYF
few	TRBV5-4	TRBJ2-3	NA	TGTGCCAGCAGCCCGCTACAGGGAACAGATACGCAGTATTTT	CASSPLQGTDTQYF
NA	TRBV5-6	TRBJ2-7	TRBD1	TGTGCCAGCAGCGGCGGCGTTCGGACAGGGAACCACGAGCAGTACTTC	CASSGGVRTGNHEQYF
few	TRBV3-1	TRBJ2-3	TRBD2	TGTGCCAGCAGTGGAGCGGGGGTCGATACGCAGTATTTT	CASSGAGVDTQYF
NA	TRBV27	TRBJ2-7	NA	TGTGCCAGCACCAAGACAGGTACCTACGAGCAGTACTTC	CASTKTGTYEQYF
NA	TRBV6-2/TRBV6-3	TRBJ2-7	NA	TGTGCCAGCAGACCCGATACAGATATCTACGAGCAGTACTTC	CASRPDTDIYEQYF
NA	TRBV6-2/TRBV6-3	TRBJ2-2	NA	TGTGCCAGCAGTTACCGAAACAGGGCCACCGGGGAGCTGTTTTTT	CASSYRNRATGELFF
few	TRBV6-2/TRBV6-3	TRBJ2-1	NA	TGTGCCAGCAGACCTCGGTCGGGGGTTCCCTACAATGAGCAGTTCTTC	CASRPRSGVPYNEQFF
few	TRBV6-1	TRBJ1-5	NA	TGTGCCAGCAGTCCCAGGACAGTCATGAATCAGCCCCAGCATTTT	CASSPRTVMNQPQHF
NA	TRBV7-2	TRBJ1-1	NA	TGTGCCAGCATCACGTACGGTGTTTCTGAAGCTTTCTTT	CASITYGVSEAFF
NA	TRBV4-1	TRBJ1-1	NA	TGCGCTAGCAGCCAAGTGTCCTCCAGGATCTCTGAAGCTTTCTTT	CASSQVSSRISEAFF